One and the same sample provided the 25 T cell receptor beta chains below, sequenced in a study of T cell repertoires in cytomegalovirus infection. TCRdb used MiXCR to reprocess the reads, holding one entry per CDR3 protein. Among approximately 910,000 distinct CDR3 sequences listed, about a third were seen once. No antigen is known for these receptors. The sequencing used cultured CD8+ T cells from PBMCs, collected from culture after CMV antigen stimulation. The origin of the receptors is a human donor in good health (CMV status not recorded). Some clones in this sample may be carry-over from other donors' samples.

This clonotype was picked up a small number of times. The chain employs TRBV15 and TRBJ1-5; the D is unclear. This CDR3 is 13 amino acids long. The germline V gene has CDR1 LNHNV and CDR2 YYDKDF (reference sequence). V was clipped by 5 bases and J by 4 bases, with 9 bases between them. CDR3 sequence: CATSWVQNQPQHF. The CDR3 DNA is TGTGCCACCAGCTGGGTACAGAATCAGCCCCAGCATTTT.

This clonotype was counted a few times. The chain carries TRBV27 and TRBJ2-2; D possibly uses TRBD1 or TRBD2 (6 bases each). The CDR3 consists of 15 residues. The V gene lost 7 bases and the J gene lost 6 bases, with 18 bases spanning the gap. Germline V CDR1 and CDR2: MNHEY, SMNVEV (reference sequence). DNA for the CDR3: TGTGCCAGCACTATCATCCGGGGGCTCGCCGGGGAGCTGTTTTTT. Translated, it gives CASTIIRGLAGELFF.

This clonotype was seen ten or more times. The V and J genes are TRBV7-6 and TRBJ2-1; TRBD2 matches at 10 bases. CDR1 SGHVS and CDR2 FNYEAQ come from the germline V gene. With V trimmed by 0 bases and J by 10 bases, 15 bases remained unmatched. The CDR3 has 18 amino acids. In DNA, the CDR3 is TGTGCCAGCAGCTTAGCTGCCAGCGGGGGGGCCTTCCGGGGCGAGCAGTTCTTC. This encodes CASSLAASGGAFRGEQFF.

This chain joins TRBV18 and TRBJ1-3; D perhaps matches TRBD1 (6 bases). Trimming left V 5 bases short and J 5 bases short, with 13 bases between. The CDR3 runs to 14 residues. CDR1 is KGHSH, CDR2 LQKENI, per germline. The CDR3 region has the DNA TGTGCCAGCTCAGCAAGCGACAGGCGAAACACCATATATTTT. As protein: CASSASDRRNTIYF.

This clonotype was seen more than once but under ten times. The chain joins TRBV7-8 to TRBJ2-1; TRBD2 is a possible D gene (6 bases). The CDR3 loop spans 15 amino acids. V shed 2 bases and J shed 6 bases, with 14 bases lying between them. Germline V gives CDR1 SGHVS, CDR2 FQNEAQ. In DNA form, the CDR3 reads TGTGCCAGCAGCTTATGGCCGGGGGACCTCAATGAGCAGTTCTTC. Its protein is CASSLWPGDLNEQFF.

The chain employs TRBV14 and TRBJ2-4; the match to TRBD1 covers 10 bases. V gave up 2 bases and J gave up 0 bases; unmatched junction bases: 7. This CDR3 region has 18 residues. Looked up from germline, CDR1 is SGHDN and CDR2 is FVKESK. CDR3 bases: TGTGCCAGCAGCCAATGGACAGGGGGTAGTCTAGCCAAAAACATTCAGTACTTC. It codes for CASSQWTGGSLAKNIQYF. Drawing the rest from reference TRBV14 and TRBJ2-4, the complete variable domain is EAGVTQFPSHSVIEKGQTVTLRCDPISGHDNLYWYRRVMGKEIKFLLHFVKESKQDESGMPNNRFLAERTGGTYSTLKVQPAELEDSGVYFCASSQWTGGSLAKNIQYFGAGTRLSVL.

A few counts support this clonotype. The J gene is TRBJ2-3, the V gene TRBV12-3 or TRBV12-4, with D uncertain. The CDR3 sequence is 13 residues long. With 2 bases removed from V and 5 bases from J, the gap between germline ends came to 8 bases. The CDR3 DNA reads TGTGCCAGCAGTTTAAGTACTGGAGATACGCAGTATTTT. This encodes CASSLSTGDTQYF.

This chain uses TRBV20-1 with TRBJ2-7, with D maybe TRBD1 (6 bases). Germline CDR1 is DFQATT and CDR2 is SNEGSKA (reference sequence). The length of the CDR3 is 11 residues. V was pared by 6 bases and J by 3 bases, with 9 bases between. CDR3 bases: TGCAGTGCCAAACAGGGCTACGAGCAGTACTTC. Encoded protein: CSAKQGYEQYF.

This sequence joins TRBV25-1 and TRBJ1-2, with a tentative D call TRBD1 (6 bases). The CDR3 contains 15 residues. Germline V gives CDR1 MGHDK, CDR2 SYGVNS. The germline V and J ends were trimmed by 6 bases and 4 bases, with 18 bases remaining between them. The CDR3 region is CASRSGVGHLYGYTF. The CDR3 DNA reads TGTGCCAGCAGATCCGGGGTGGGACACCTCTATGGCTACACCTTC.

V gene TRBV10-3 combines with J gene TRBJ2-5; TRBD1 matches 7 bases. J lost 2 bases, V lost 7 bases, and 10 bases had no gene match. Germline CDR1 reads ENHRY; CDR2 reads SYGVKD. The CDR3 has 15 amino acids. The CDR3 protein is CAINAIADRQETQYF. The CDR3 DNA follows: TGTGCCATCAACGCGATTGCGGACAGGCAAGAGACCCAGTACTTC.

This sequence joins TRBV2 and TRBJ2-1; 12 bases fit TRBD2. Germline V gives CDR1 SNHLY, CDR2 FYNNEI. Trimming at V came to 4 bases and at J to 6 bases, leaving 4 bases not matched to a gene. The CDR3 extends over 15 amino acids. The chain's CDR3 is CASSASGGAFNEQFF. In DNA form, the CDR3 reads TGTGCCAGCAGTGCTAGCGGGGGGGCGTTCAATGAGCAGTTCTTC.

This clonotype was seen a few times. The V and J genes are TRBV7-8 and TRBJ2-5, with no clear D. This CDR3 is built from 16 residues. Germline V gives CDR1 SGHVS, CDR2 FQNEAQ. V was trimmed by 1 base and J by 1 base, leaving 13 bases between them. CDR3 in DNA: TGTGCCAGCAGCTTAGGAGCTTGGAAGCCCCAAGAGACCCAGTACTTC. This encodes CASSLGAWKPQETQYF.

The CDR3: CASSNWKTLTDTQYF. The CDR3 region has the DNA TGTGCCAGCAGCAACTGGAAGACACTCACAGATACGCAGTATTTT. This chain joins TRBV5-4 and TRBJ2-3; D gene uncertain. Germline-derived CDR1 and CDR2 are SGHNT and YYREEE (reference sequence). The CDR3 has 15 residues. Deletions cut 4 bases from V and 2 bases from J, with 14 bases between. The full variable domain, rest sourced from reference TRBV5-4 and TRBJ2-3, is ETGVTQSPTHLIKTRGQQVTLRCSSQSGHNTVSWYQQALGQGPQFIFQYYREEENGRGNFPPRFSGLQFPNYSSELNVNALELDDSALYLCASSNWKTLTDTQYFGPGTRLTVL.

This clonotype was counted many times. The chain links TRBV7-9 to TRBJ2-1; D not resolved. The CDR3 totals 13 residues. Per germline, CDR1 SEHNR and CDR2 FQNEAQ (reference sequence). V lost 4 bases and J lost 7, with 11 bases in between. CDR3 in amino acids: CASSSRVGNEQFF. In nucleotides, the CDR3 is TGTGCCAGCAGCTCCCGTGTGGGGAATGAGCAGTTCTTC. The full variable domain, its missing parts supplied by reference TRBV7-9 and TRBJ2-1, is DTGVSQNPRHKITKRGQNVTFRCDPISEHNRLYWYRQTLGQGPEFLTYFQNEAQLEKSRLLSDRFSAERPKGSFSTLEIQRTEQGDSAMYLCASSSRVGNEQFFGPGTRLTVL.

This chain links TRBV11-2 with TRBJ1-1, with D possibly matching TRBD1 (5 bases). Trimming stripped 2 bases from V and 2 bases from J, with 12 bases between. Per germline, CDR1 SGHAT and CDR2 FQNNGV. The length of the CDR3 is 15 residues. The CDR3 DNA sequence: TGTGCCAGCAGCTTACCCCTGGGGGTAAACACTGAAGCTTTCTTT. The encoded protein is CASSLPLGVNTEAFF.

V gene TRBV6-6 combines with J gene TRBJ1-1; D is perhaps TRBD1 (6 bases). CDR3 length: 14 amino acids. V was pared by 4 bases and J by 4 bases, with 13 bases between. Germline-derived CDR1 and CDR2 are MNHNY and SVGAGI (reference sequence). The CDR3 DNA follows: TGTGCCAGCAGTTGGAACAGGGAGGGCACTGAAGCTTTCTTT. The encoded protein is CASSWNREGTEAFF.

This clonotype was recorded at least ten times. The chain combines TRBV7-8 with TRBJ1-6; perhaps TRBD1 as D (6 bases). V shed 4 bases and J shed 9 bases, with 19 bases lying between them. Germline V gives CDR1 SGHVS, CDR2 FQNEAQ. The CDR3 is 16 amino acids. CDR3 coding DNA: TGTGCCAGCAGCTCCCAAGGGGGGGCGCTGGGTTCACCCCTCCACTTT. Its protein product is CASSSQGGALGSPLHF.

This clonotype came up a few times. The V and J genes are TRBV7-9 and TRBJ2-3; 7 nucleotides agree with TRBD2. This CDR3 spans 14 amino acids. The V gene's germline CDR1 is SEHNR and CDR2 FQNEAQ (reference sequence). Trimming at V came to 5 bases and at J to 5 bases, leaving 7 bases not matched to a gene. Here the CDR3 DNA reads TGTGCCAGCAGCCCCGCCGGCGGGGGAGATACGCAGTATTTT. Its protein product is CASSPAGGGDTQYF. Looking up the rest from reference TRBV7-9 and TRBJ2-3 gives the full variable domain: DTGVSQNPRHKITKRGQNVTFRCDPISEHNRLYWYRQTLGQGPEFLTYFQNEAQLEKSRLLSDRFSAERPKGSFSTLEIQRTEQGDSAMYLCASSPAGGGDTQYFGPGTRLTVL.

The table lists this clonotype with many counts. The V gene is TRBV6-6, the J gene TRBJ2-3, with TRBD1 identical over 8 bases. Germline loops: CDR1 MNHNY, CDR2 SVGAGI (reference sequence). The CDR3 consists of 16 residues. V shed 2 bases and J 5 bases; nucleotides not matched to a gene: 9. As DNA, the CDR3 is TGTGCCAGCAGTTACGAGACAGGGGCCTCCGAAGATACGCAGTATTTT. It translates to CASSYETGASEDTQYF.

This CDR3 is CASSLDGGTTNTGELFF. The CDR3 DNA reads as TGTGCCAGCAGTTTAGATGGGGGGACCACGAACACCGGGGAGCTGTTTTTT. The chain joins TRBV28 to TRBJ2-2; D is possibly TRBD2 (6 bases). Germline values: CDR1 MDHEN, CDR2 SYDVKM. V was pared by 2 bases and J by 0 bases, with 13 bases between. This CDR3 contains 17 residues.

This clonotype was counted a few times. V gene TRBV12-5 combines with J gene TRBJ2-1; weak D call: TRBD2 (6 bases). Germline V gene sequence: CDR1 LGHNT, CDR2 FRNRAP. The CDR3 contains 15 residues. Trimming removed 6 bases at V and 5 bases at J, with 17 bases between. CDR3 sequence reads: CASGPGLSGDNEQFF. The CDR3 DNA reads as TGTGCTAGTGGCCCCGGACTATCCGGGGACAATGAGCAGTTCTTC.

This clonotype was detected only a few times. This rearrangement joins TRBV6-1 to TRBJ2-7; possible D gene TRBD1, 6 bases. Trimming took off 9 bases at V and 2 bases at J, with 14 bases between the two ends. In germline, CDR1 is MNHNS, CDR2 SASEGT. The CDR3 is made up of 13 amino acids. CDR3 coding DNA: TGTGCCAGTCTCCGCAAGGGGGCCTACGAGCAGTACGTC. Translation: CASLRKGAYEQYV.

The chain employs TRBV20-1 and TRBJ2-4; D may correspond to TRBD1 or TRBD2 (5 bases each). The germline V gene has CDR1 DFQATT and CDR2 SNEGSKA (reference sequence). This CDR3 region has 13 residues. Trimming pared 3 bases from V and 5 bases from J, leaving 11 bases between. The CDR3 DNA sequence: TGCAGTGCTAGTTACGGGGACGAAAACATTCAGTACTTC. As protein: CSASYGDENIQYF.

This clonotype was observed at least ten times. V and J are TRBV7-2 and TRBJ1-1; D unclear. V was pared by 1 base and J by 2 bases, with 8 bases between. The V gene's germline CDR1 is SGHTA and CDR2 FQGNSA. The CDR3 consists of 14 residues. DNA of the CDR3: TGTGCCAGCAGCTTAGAGTTGGGTAACACTGAAGCTTTCTTT. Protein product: CASSLELGNTEAFF.

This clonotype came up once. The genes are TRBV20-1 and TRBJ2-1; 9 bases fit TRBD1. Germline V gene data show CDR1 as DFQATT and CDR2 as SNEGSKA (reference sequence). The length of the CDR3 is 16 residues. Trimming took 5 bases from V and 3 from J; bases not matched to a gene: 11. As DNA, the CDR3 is TGCAGTGCTTTTAAGACCGGGACAGGGATCTACAATGAGCAGTTCTTC. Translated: CSAFKTGTGIYNEQFF.